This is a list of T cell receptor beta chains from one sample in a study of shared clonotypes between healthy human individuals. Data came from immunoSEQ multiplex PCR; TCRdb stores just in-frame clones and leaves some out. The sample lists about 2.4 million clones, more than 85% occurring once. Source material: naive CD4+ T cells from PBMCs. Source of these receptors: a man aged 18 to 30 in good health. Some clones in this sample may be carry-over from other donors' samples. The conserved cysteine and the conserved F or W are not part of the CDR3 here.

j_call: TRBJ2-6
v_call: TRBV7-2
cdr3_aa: ASSLTGFSAGANVLT

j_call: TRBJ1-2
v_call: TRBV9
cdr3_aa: ASSPDRNYGYT

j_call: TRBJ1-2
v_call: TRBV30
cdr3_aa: AWSAAGYGYT

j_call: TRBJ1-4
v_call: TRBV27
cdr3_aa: ASSSRGGTNEKLF

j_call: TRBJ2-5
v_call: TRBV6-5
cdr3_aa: ASSYSILAGVKTQY

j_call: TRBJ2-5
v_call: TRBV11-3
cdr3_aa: ASSLRGTETQY

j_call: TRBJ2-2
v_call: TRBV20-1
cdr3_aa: SASPTGELF

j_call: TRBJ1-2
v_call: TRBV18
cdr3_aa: ASSPPTGTSLLYGYT

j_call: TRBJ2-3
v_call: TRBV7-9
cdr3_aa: ASSALGTLPSPQY

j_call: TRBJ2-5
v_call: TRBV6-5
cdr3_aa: ASSYQGGTQY

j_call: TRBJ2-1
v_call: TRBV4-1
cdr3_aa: ASSYPGQTNNEQF

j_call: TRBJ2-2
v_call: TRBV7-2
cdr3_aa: ASSLALAGWVRELF

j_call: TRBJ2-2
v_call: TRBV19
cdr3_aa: ASSSRLAGTGELF

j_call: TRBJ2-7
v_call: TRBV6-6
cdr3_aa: ASSSRDRGQEQY

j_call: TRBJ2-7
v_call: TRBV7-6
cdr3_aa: ASSLARRQGPSYEQY

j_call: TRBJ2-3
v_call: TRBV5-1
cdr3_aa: ASSAAGTGEETQY

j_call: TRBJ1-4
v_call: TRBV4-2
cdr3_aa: ASSQDARQGYEKLF

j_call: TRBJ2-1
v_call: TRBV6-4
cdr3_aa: ASSEDSATQF

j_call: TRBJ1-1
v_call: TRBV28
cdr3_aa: ASSLRKGEAF

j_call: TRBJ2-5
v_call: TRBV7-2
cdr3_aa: ASSFQETQY

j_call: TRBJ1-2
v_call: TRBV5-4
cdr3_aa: ASSLGTGIGDGYT

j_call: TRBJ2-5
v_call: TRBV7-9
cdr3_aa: ASSSPLGGGAETQY

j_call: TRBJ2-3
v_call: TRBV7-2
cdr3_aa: ASRGVRTDTQY

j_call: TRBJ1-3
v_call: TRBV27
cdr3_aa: ASSPTPRSSGNTIY

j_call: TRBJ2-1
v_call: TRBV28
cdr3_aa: ASSLLASSYNEQF

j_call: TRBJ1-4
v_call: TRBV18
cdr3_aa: ASSPMAATNEKLF

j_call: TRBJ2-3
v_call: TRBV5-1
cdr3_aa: ASSAGQSDTQY

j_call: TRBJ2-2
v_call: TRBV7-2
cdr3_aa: ASSWDWNTGELF

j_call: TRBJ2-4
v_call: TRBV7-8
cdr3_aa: ASSPPGTRHIQY

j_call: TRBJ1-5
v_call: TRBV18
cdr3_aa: ASSPGSGQPQH

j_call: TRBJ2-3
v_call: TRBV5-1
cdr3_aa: ASSLNGASDRTGTDTQY

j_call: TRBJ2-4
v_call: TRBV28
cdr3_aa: ASSSTRDRVIRGAKNIQY

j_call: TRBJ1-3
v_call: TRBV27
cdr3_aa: ASSHRTGAGNTIY

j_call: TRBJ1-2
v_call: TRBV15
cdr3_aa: ATSRDRGAAGYT

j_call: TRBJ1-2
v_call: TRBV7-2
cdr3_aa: ASSLVNGRTNYGYT

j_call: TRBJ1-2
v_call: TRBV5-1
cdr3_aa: ASSLGEGSYGYT

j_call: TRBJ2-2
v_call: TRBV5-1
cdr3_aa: ASSLQNMGGELF

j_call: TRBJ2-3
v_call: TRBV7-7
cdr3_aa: ASSPGSVDTQY

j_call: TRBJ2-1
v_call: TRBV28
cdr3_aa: ASSPTGGYNNEQF

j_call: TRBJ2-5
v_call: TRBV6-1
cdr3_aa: ASSPLDRERATQY

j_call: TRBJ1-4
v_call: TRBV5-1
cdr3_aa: ASSLDRRATNEKLF

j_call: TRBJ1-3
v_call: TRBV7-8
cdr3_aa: ASSPRGGNTIY

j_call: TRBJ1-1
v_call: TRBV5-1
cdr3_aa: ASSQQGNTEAF

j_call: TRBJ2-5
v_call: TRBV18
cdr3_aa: ASSPEIQETQY

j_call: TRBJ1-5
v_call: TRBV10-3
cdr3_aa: AISESRPEGNQPQH

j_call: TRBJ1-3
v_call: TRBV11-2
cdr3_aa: ASSLKGDDSGNTIY

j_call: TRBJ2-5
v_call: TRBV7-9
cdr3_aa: ASSLTGRLQETQY

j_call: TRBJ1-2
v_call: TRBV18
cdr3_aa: ASSTENYGYT

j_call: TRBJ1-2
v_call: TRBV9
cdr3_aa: ASSGTPTGAGYT

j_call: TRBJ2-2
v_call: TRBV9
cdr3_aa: ASSVVPQNTGELF

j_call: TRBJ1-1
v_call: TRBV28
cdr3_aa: ASSTGPRPEAF

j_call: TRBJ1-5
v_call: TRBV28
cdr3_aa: ASNAALGALSRPQH